These T cell receptor beta chains were read from a single sample in a study of cytomegalovirus exposure and HLA in healthy donors. Sequenced by immunoSEQ multiplex PCR; TCRdb stores in-frame clones only, minus some. The sample has approximately 90,000 clones; 76% are singletons. The specimen was PBMCs. These receptor sequences come from a male donor in good health and CMV-seronegative. Each CDR3 is given with its conserved first and last residue. The D gene is left open where the match is weak. Clone size is shown for a subset of rows, as once, few, many or a class of expanded clone.

cdr3_aa	cdr3_nt	v_call	j_call	d_call	clone_size
CASSLLALNTEAFF	TGTGCCAGCAGTTTACTGGCACTGAACACTGAAGCTTTCTTT	TRBV27	TRBJ1-1	NA	NA
CASSETSGSGNEQFF	TGTGCCAGCAGTGAGACTAGCGGGAGTGGTAATGAGCAGTTCTTC	TRBV27	TRBJ2-1	TRBD2	NA
CASSRQGFSSYEQYF	TGTGCCAGCAGCCGACAGGGCTTTAGCTCCTACGAGCAGTACTTC	TRBV28	TRBJ2-7	TRBD1	once
CASSFARGYEQYF	TGTGCCAGCAGCTTCGCCCGGGGCTACGAGCAGTACTTC	TRBV7-9	TRBJ2-7	NA	NA
CASSSQGRVGYTF	TGTGCCAGCAGCTCCCAGGGTCGGGTTGGCTACACCTTC	TRBV7-2	TRBJ1-2	NA	NA
CASPGVGETQYF	TGTGCCAGCCCGGGGGTGGGAGAGACCCAGTACTTC	TRBV6-5	TRBJ2-5	NA	NA
CASSFGLAGGGDTQYF	TGTGCCAGCAGCTTCGGACTAGCGGGGGGAGGGGATACGCAGTATTTT	TRBV5-6	TRBJ2-3	TRBD2	NA
CASSPSRGTSNQPQHF	TGTGCCAGCAGCCCTTCTCGCGGGACTAGCAATCAGCCCCAGCATTTT	TRBV5-8	TRBJ1-5	NA	NA
CASRGLSYEQYF	TGTGCCAGCAGGGGACTGAGCTACGAGCAGTACTTC	TRBV27	TRBJ2-7	NA	NA
CASSSGTGGTYNEQFF	TGTGCCAGCAGCTCTGGGACCGGGGGGACCTACAATGAGCAGTTCTTC	TRBV5-6	TRBJ2-1	TRBD2	NA
CAISELEITEAFF	TGTGCCATCAGTGAGTTAGAGATTACTGAAGCTTTCTTT	TRBV10-3	TRBJ1-1	NA	NA
CASSLLTRESGFCEQFF	TGTGCCAGCAGCTTATTAACGCGGGAGTCGGGATTTTGTGAGCAGTTCTTC	TRBV5-7	TRBJ2-1	TRBD2	NA
CASSLRQGALSGANVLTF	TGCGCCAGCAGCTTGAGACAGGGCGCACTCTCTGGGGCCAACGTCCTGACTTTC	TRBV5-1	TRBJ2-6	TRBD1	NA
CASSSRQSSYEQYF	TGTGCCAGCAGCTCCCGACAGTCCTCCTACGAGCAGTACTTC	TRBV11-1	TRBJ2-7	NA	NA
CASSPQGVTEAFF	TGTGCCAGCAGCCCGCAGGGGGTCACTGAAGCTTTCTTT	TRBV5-6	TRBJ1-1	TRBD1	once
CASSETQGPYEQYF	TGTGCCAGCAGTGAAACGCAGGGTCCCTACGAGCAGTACTTC	TRBV6-1	TRBJ2-7	NA	NA
CASSLGGQGSSTDTQYF	TGTGCCAGCAGCTTGGGGGGACAGGGTTCTAGCACAGATACGCAGTATTTT	TRBV5-4	TRBJ2-3	TRBD1	NA
CASSLGTSGNNEQFF	TGTGCCAGCAGTCTGGGGACTAGCGGGAACAATGAGCAGTTCTTC	TRBV27	TRBJ2-1	TRBD2	NA
CASSLETGSSSYNEQFF	TGTGCCAGCAGCTTAGAGACAGGCTCTAGCTCCTACAATGAGCAGTTCTTC	TRBV11-3	TRBJ2-1	NA	NA
CASSKGQFYEQYF	TGTGCCAGCAGCAAGGGGCAATTCTACGAGCAGTACTTC	TRBV21-1	TRBJ2-7	NA	once
CASSLTGVGNTIYF	TGTGCCAGCAGCTTGACAGGGGTCGGAAACACCATATATTTT	TRBV5-4	TRBJ1-3	TRBD1	NA
CASTWDSELYNEQFF	TGTGCCAGCACCTGGGACTCAGAACTTTACAATGAGCAGTTCTTC	TRBV2	TRBJ2-1	NA	NA
CASSSEFRNTEAFF	TGTGCCAGCAGCTCCGAATTCAGGAACACTGAAGCTTTCTTT	TRBV7-2	TRBJ1-1	NA	NA
CASSVTSMFFRNTGELFF	TGCGCCAGCAGCGTCACTAGCATGTTCTTTAGGAACACCGGGGAGCTGTTTTTT	TRBV5-1	TRBJ2-2	NA	NA
CASSFTAYNEQFF	TGTGCCAGCAGTTTTACCGCGTACAATGAGCAGTTCTTC	TRBV6-5	TRBJ2-1	NA	NA
CASSPERGTDTQYF	TGTGCCAGCAGCCCAGAGAGGGGGACAGATACGCAGTATTTT	TRBV7-2	TRBJ2-3	NA	NA
CASSQAGEETQYF	TGTGCCAGCAGCCAGGCAGGGGAGGAGACCCAGTACTTC	TRBV5-6	TRBJ2-5	NA	once
CASSSDRVNTEAFF	TGTGCCAGCAGTTCCGACAGGGTAAACACTGAAGCTTTCTTT	TRBV27	TRBJ1-1	TRBD1	NA
CASQGTGVWEQFF	TGTGCCAGTCAGGGGACAGGGGTCTGGGAGCAGTTCTTC	TRBV19	TRBJ2-1	TRBD1	NA
CASSPGQGTGSVQYF	TGTGCCAGCAGCCCAGGACAGGGTACGGGGTCTGTGCAGTACTTC	TRBV13	TRBJ2-7	TRBD1	NA
CASSPDTASYEQYF	TGTGCCAGCTCTCCCGACACCGCCTCCTACGAGCAGTACTTC	TRBV18	TRBJ2-7	NA	few
CASSLGTSAIWDNQPQHF	TGTGCCAGCAGCCTAGGGACATCGGCGATTTGGGACAATCAGCCCCAGCATTTT	TRBV28	TRBJ1-5	NA	NA
CASSVAGGDYGYTF	TGTGCCAGCAGCGTCGCGGGGGGAGACTATGGCTACACCTTC	TRBV9	TRBJ1-2	NA	NA
CATSSRGGAKNIQYF	TGTGCCACCAGCAGCCGGGGGGGGGCCAAAAACATTCAGTACTTC	TRBV15	TRBJ2-4	TRBD2	NA
CASSRGDFSYNEQFF	TGTGCCAGCAGCCGAGGGGACTTCTCCTACAATGAGCAGTTCTTC	TRBV5-6	TRBJ2-1	NA	NA
CASSLQQQETQYF	TGTGCCAGCTCACTCCAACAGCAAGAGACCCAGTACTTC	TRBV18	TRBJ2-5	NA	NA
CASNRQGAVEKLFF	TGTGCCAGCAACAGACAGGGGGCCGTTGAAAAACTGTTTTTT	TRBV7-2	TRBJ1-4	TRBD1	NA
CAIVSLMNTEAFF	TGTGCCATCGTGTCACTAATGAACACTGAAGCTTTCTTT	TRBV10-3	TRBJ1-1	NA	few
CASRITGEQFF	TGTGCCAGTAGGATTACAGGGGAGCAGTTCTTC	TRBV19	TRBJ2-1	NA	few
CASGWTGGRGAFF	TGTGCCAGCGGATGGACCGGGGGGCGAGGAGCTTTCTTT	TRBV2	TRBJ1-1	NA	NA
CASSHPGTGETQYF	TGCGCCAGCAGCCACCCGGGGACAGGGGAGACCCAGTACTTC	TRBV4-1	TRBJ2-5	TRBD1	NA
CASTVDYNEQFF	TGTGCCAGTACCGTAGACTACAATGAGCAGTTCTTC	TRBV19	TRBJ2-1	NA	NA
CATGRRGSNQPQHF	TGTGCCACCGGTAGGAGAGGAAGCAATCAGCCCCAGCATTTT	TRBV15	TRBJ1-5	NA	NA
CASSGLVREKLFF	TGTGCCAGCAGTGGTTTAGTGCGTGAAAAACTGTTTTTT	TRBV2	TRBJ1-4	NA	NA
CASSETTGTSTDTQYF	TGTGCCAGCAGCGAAACGACAGGGACTAGCACAGATACGCAGTATTTT	TRBV27	TRBJ2-3	NA	NA
CASSLGFRTSTDTQYF	TGTGCCAGCAGCTTAGGGTTCCGAACTAGCACAGATACGCAGTATTTT	TRBV7-2	TRBJ2-3	NA	NA
CASGLGTNYGYTF	TGTGCTAGTGGTTTGGGGACAAACTATGGCTACACCTTC	TRBV12-5	TRBJ1-2	NA	NA
CASSLGPGQGSTQYF	TGTGCCAGCAGCTTAGGGCCGGGACAGGGGTCGACCCAGTACTTC	TRBV7-2	TRBJ2-5	TRBD1	NA
CSVRFNTEAFF	TGCAGCGTCCGTTTTAACACTGAAGCTTTCTTT	TRBV29-1	TRBJ1-1	NA	NA
CASSYADRDHQPQHF	TGTGCCAGCAGTTACGCGGACAGAGACCATCAGCCCCAGCATTTT	TRBV6-5	TRBJ1-5	NA	few